Sequencing of this TCR beta chain was carried out in a study of identical twins. Each CDR3 protein is one row after TCRdb ran MiXCR on the 5' RACE reads. The table lists some 1,700,000 distinct CDR3 sequences, about 31% of them singletons. This clonotype was seen repeatedly, ten times or more. Germline V gene lookup returns CDR1 MDHEN and CDR2 SYDVKM. V dropped 2 bases and J dropped 3 bases, with 11 bases sitting between them. This CDR3 comprises 14 residues. The sample taken for sequencing was cord blood. The chain carries TRBV28 and TRBJ2-7; D gene ambiguous. This receptor was taken from a newborn girl in good health. In DNA form, the CDR3 reads TGTGCCAGCAGTTTAACGGGTGGGTTCTACGAGCAGTACTTC. It translates to CASSLTGGFYEQYF. The whole variable domain, filled in from reference TRBV28 and TRBJ2-7, reads DVKVTQSSRYLVKRTGEKVFLECVQDMDHENMFWYRQDPGLGLRLIYFSYDVKMKEKGDIPEGYSVSREKKERFSLILESASTNQTSMYLCASSLTGGFYEQYFGPGTRLTVT.